This T cell receptor (beta chain) stems from a study of T cell responses to AZD1222 COVID-19 vaccine. Assay used: immunoSEQ multiplex PCR; TCRdb lists only in-frame clones, some missing. This sample has 85,000 to 100,000 clones, with roughly 92% found just once. As for this clone: Its cognate antigen is unknown.

Study findings and constraints: Most donors were white British and more were female, and clonal diversity was possibly underestimated. Nearly half of the spike-specific TCRs reportedly recognize variant regions that carry no mutations.

The ends were cut back, 5 bases at V and 1 base at J, with 3 bases in the middle. The CDR3 covers 13 residues. The specimen comprised peripheral blood, sampled 28 days after the second AZD1222 dose. The clonotype comes from an adult who received the AZD1222 COVID-19 vaccine. V is TRBV12-3 or TRBV12-4 and J is TRBJ2-6; D is unresolved. The CDR3 bases are TGTGCCAGCAGTCTTTCTGGGGCCAACGTCCTGACTTTC. Protein: CASSLSGANVLTF.